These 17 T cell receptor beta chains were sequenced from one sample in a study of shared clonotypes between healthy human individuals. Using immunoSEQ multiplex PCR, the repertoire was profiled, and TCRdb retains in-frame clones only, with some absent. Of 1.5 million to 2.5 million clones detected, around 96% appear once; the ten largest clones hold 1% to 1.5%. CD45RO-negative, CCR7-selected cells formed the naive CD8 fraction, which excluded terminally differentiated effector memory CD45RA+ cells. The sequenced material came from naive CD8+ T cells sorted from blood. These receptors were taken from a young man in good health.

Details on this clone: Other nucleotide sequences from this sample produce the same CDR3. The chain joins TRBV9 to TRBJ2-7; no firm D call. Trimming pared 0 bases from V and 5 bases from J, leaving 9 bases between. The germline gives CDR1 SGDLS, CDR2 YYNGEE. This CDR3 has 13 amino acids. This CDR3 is CASSVGGRDEQYF. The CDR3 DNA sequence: TGTGCCAGCAGCGTAGGGGGTCGCGACGAGCAGTACTTC.

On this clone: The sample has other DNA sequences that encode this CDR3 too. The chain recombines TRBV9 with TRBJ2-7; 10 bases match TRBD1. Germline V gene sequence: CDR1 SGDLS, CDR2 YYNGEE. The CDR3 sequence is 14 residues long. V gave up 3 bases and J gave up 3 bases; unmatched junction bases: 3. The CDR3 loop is CASSEGDRGYEQYF. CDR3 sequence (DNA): TGTGCCAGCAGCGAGGGGGACAGGGGCTACGAGCAGTACTTC.

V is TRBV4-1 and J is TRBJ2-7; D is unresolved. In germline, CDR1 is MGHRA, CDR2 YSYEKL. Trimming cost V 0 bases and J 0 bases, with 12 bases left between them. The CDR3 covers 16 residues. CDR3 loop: CASSQEVSPTSYEQYF. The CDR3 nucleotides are TGCGCCAGCAGCCAAGAGGTCAGTCCAACCTCCTACGAGCAGTACTTC.

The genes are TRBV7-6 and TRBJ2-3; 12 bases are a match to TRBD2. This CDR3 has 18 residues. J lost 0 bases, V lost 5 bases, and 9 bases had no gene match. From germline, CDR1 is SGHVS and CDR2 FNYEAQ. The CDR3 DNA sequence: TGTGCCAGCAGCGCACTAGCGGGAGGCCCCTTTAGCACAGATACGCAGTATTTT. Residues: CASSALAGGPFSTDTQYF.

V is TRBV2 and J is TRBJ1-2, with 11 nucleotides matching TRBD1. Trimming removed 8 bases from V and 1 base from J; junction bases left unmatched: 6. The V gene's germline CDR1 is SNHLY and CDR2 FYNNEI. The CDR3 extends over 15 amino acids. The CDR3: CASALDRGHNYGYTF. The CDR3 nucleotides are TGTGCCAGCGCCCTGGACAGGGGGCATAACTATGGCTACACCTTC.

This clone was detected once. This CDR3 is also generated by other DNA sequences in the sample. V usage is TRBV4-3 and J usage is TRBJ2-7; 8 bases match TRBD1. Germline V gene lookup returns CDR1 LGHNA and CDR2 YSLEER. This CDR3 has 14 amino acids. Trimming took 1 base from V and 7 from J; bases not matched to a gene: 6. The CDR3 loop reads CASSQGQGADEQYF. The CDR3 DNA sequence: TGCGCCAGCAGCCAAGGCCAGGGGGCGGATGAGCAGTACTTC.

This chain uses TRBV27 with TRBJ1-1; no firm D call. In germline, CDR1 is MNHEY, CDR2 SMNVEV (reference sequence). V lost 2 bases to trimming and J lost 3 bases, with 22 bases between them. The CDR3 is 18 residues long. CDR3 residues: CASSLIGPDGQRDTEAFF. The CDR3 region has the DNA TGTGCCAGCAGTTTAATAGGTCCCGATGGTCAGAGGGACACTGAAGCTTTCTTT.

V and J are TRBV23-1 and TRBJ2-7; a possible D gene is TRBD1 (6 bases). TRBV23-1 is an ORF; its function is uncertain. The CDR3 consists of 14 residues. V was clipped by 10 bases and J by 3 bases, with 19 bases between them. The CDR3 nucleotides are TGCGCCATCCTCCAAAAGGGGGTACACTACGAGCAGTACTTC. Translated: CAILQKGVHYEQYF.

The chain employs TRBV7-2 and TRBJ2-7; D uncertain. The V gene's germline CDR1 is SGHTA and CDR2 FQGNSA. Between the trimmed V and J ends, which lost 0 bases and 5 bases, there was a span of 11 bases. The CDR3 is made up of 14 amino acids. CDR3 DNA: TGTGCCAGCAGCTTAGCGAGGAGTTCCCACGAGCAGTACTTC. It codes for CASSLARSSHEQYF.

In DNA, the CDR3 is TGTGCCAGCAGCCCTGGGATCCCCGCCGGCGCTTTCTTT. This codes for CASSPGIPAGAFF. The chain joins TRBV5-4 to TRBJ1-1; D unclear. The V gene's germline CDR1 is SGHNT and CDR2 YYREEE (reference sequence). The ends were cut back, 4 bases at V and 11 bases at J, with 18 bases in the middle. The CDR3 runs to 13 residues. The full variable domain, rest sourced from reference TRBV5-4 and TRBJ1-1, is ETGVTQSPTHLIKTRGQQVTLRCSSQSGHNTVSWYQQALGQGPQFIFQYYREEENGRGNFPPRFSGLQFPNYSSELNVNALELDDSALYLCASSPGIPAGAFFGQGTRLTVV.

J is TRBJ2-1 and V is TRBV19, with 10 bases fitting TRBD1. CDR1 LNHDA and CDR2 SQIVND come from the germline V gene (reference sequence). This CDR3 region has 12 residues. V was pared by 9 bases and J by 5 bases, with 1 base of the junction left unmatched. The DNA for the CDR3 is TGTGCCAGCGGACAGGGGGACAATGAGCAGTTCTTC. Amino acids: CASGQGDNEQFF.

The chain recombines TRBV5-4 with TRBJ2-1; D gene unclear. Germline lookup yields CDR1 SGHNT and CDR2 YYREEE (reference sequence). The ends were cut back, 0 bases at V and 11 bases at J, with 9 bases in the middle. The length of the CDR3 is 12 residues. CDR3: CASSLGTGQQFF. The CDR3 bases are TGTGCCAGCAGCTTGGGAACCGGACAGCAGTTCTTC.

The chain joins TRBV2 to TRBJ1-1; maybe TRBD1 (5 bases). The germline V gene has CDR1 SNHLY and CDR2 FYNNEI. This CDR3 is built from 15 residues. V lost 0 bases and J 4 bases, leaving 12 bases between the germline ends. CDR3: CASSEARGYGTEAFF. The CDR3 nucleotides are TGTGCCAGCAGTGAAGCGCGGGGGTACGGCACTGAAGCTTTCTTT.

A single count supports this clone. This CDR3 is CASSPLIFEQYF. The DNA for the CDR3 is TGTGCCAGCAGCCCACTTATATTCGAGCAGTACTTC. The chain joins TRBV11-3 to TRBJ2-7, with unresolved D. The V end lost 5 bases, the J end lost 6 bases, and 11 bases lay between the germline ends. The CDR3 covers 12 residues. Per germline, CDR1 SGHNT and CDR2 YENEEA.

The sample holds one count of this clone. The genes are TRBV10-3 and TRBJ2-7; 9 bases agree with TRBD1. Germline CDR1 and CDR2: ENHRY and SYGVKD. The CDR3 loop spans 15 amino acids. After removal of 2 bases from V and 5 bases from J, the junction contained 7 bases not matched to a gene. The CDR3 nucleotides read TGTGCCATCAGTGAGCCGGGACAGGGTTTTGACGAGCAGTACTTC. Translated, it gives CAISEPGQGFDEQYF.

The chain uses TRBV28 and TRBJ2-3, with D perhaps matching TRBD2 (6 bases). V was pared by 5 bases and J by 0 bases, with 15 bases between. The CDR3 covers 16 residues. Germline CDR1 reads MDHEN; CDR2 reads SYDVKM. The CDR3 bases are TGTGCCAGCAGTGGGGGGAAACTAGATAGCACAGATACGCAGTATTTT. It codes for CASSGGKLDSTDTQYF.

CDR3 amino acids: CSATGILYGYTF. CDR3 in DNA: TGCAGCGCGACAGGGATCTTATATGGCTACACCTTC. V usage is TRBV29-1 and J usage is TRBJ1-2; 7 nucleotides align to TRBD1. The V gene end was trimmed by 7 bases and the J gene end by 5 bases; junction bases not matched to a gene: 7. From germline, CDR1 is SQVTM and CDR2 ANQGSEA. The CDR3 is made up of 12 amino acids.